These 14 T cell receptor beta chains were sequenced from one sample in a study of T cell clonality in common variable immunodeficiency. Libraries were prepared by immunoSEQ multiplex PCR; TCRdb keeps only in-frame clonotypes and omits some of them. The table records more than 55,000 clones without singletons, the ten largest covering 0.83%. The sequenced sample consisted of peripheral blood mononuclear cells. All receptors derive from a person between 18 and 75 years old in good health.

This clone occurred many times. The read comes to an end 3 residues before the CDR3 does, leaving the germline J gene to fill in the end. This sequence joins TRBV7-4 and TRBJ1-3; TRBD1 matches 11 bases. V dropped 5 bases and J dropped 5; count of bases not matched to a gene: 8. The germline gives CDR1 SGHVT, CDR2 SQSDAQ. This CDR3 contains 16 residues. The part of the CDR3 DNA that was read is TGTGCCAGCAGCGCAACCGGGACAGGGGGAAGAAACACC. Translated, it gives CASSATGTGGRNT. The entire CDR3 protein reads CASSATGTGGRNTIYF.

At least ten counts were recorded for this clone. CDR3 bases read: TGTGCCAGCAGTTCCCCGACAGGAGAGACC. Amino acids: CASSSPTGET. The whole CDR3 sequence is CASSSPTGETQYF. The chain uses TRBV6-2 or TRBV6-3 and TRBJ2-5; tentative D call: TRBD1 (6 bases). The read terminates 3 residues before the CDR3 end, so the remaining end is supplied by the germline J gene. CDR1 is MNHEY, CDR2 SVGEGT, per germline. CDR3 size: 13 residues. V was pared by 4 bases and J by 4 bases, with 10 bases between.

This clone has at least ten counts. The DNA ends 3 residues before the CDR3 does, and the rest of the CDR3 is filled in from the germline J gene. V and J are TRBV7-9 and TRBJ2-2, with D perhaps TRBD2 (6 bases). This CDR3 comprises 15 residues. The germline CDR1 and CDR2 sequences are SEHNR and FQNEAQ (reference sequence). Between the trimmed V and J ends, which lost 3 bases and 5 bases, there was a span of 13 bases. The DNA read from the CDR3 is TGTGCCAGCAGCTTGACTAGGGAGGTGACCGGGGAG. Protein: CASSLTREVTGE. In full, the CDR3 reads CASSLTREVTGELFF.

This clone was seen ten or more times. The sequenced fragment ends 3 residues before the CDR3 boundary, so the rest is inferred from the germline J gene. The chain joins TRBV19 to TRBJ1-1, with 7 bases lining up with TRBD1. Germline loops: CDR1 LNHDA, CDR2 SQIVND (reference sequence). The CDR3 runs 14 residues. V was pared by 4 bases and J by 0 bases, with 2 bases of the junction left unmatched. CDR3 sequence reads: CASSTGGLNTEAFF. The sequenced part of the CDR3 DNA is TGTGCCAGTAGTACAGGGGGTCTGAACACTGAA.

Comments on this clone: Read sequence stops 3 residues before the CDR3 end, and the germline J gene provides the missing end. The V gene is TRBV5-1, the J gene TRBJ1-2, with TRBD1 matching 7 bases. This CDR3 spans 14 amino acids. The germline CDR1 and CDR2 sequences are SGHRS and YFSETQ. CDR3 residues: CASSLGSGTDDYTF. CDR3 bases read: TGCGCCAGCAGCCTTGGTTCCGGGACAGACGAC.

This clone has ten or more counts. The read halts 3 residues ahead of the CDR3 end, with the missing end drawn from the germline J gene. The chain links TRBV7-9 to TRBJ1-1, with TRBD1 matching over 11 bases. This CDR3 contains 14 residues. The germline V gene has CDR1 SEHNR and CDR2 FQNEAQ (reference sequence). V shed 6 bases, J shed 4 bases, and the junction held 4 bases outside the gene matches. The sequenced part of the CDR3 DNA is TGTGCCAGCAGGCCGGGACAGGGGGGCACTGAA. It encodes CASRPGQGGTE. The full CDR3 sequence reads CASRPGQGGTEAFF.

This clone was counted many times. With the read ending 3 residues before the CDR3 end, the germline J gene is used to fill in that end. The rearrangement joins TRBV2 to TRBJ1-5, with 9 bases matching TRBD1. This CDR3 region has 14 residues. CDR1 and CDR2 from the germline V gene are SNHLY and FYNNEI. V gave up 5 bases and J gave up 5 bases; unmatched junction bases: 4. The DNA read from the CDR3 is TGTGCCAGCAGTCGACAGGGGGGGGATCAGCCC. This sequence encodes CASSRQGGDQP. The whole CDR3 is CASSRQGGDQPQHF.

This clone has at least ten counts. Partial CDR3 DNA: TGTGCCAGTGTTAGCCCAAACTATGGC. Translation gives CASVSPNYG. The CDR3, in full, reads CASVSPNYGYTF. The V and J genes are TRBV19 and TRBJ1-2; D unclear. Read data end 3 residues before the CDR3 end; the end is taken from the germline J gene. Germline loops: CDR1 LNHDA, CDR2 SQIVND (reference sequence). The CDR3 is 12 amino acids. V dropped 8 bases and J dropped 2 bases, with 9 bases sitting between them.

Ten or more counts support this clone. The CDR3 end lies 3 residues beyond the end of the read and is filled in from the germline J gene. This chain uses TRBV20-1 with TRBJ2-1; 9 bases map to TRBD1. The length of the CDR3 is 17 residues. Trimming at V came to 0 bases and at J to 1 base, leaving 7 bases not matched to a gene. From germline, CDR1 is DFQATT and CDR2 SNEGSKA (reference sequence). The part of the CDR3 DNA that was read is TGCAGTGCTAGAGATGGGACAGGGACCAATTCCTACAATGAG. Amino acid sequence: CSARDGTGTNSYNE. The entire CDR3 protein is CSARDGTGTNSYNEQFF.

There are many counts of this clone. This CDR3 reads CASSPGATYEQYF. CDR3 bases read: TGCGCCAGCAGCCCAGGAGCCACCTACGAG. The chain joins TRBV5-1 to TRBJ2-7; D is unresolved. The observed sequence ends 3 residues before the CDR3 terminus, with the missing tail filled in from the germline J gene. There are 13 residues in the CDR3. Per the germline V gene, CDR1 is SGHRS and CDR2 is YFSETQ. The V and J ends lost 4 bases and 2 bases respectively, with 10 bases between them.

This clone has at least ten counts. The CDR3 extends 3 residues past the end of the read, so its final part is completed from the germline J gene. This rearrangement joins TRBV2 to TRBJ1-6; D unclear. Germline V gene sequence: CDR1 SNHLY, CDR2 FYNNEI. This CDR3 region has 15 residues. The V end was cut by 4 bases, the J end by 3 bases, with 10 bases between. The CDR3: CASSGDRVYNSPLHF. The DNA read from the CDR3 is TGTGCCAGCAGTGGCGACCGGGTCTATAATTCACCC. Together with reference TRBV2 and TRBJ1-6, the CDR3 gives the full variable domain: EPEVTQTPSHQVTQMGQEVILRCVPISNHLYFYWYRQILGQKVEFLVSFYNNEISEKSEIFDDQFSVERPDGSNFTLKIRSTKLEDSAMYFCASSGDRVYNSPLHFGNGTRLTVT.

This clone has at least ten counts. The sequenced fragment ends 3 residues before the CDR3 boundary, so the rest is inferred from the germline J gene. This sequence joins TRBV9 and TRBJ2-1; a possible D gene is TRBD1 (7 bases). CDR1 and CDR2 (germline): SGDLS, YYNGEE. The CDR3 contains 16 residues. The V end was cut by 4 bases, the J end by 7 bases, with 21 bases between. The CDR3 here is CASSQYAGGYDNEQFF. CDR3 bases read: TGTGCCAGCAGCCAATACGCAGGGGGGTATGATAATGAG.

This clone appeared many times. The DNA read from the CDR3 is TGCGCCAGCAGCTCCACCGGACTAGCGGGAGGGAGCTCCTACAATGAG. Amino acids: CASSSTGLAGGSSYNE. The whole CDR3 sequence is CASSSTGLAGGSSYNEQFF. J is TRBJ2-1 and V is TRBV5-1; the match to TRBD2 covers 15 bases. The read is 3 residues too short to cover the CDR3 end, so that end is filled in from the germline J gene. Trimming took 3 bases from V and 0 from J; bases not matched to a gene: 7. This CDR3 region has 19 residues. Looked up from germline, CDR1 is SGHRS and CDR2 is YFSETQ.

This clone was recorded at least ten times. The read gets to within 3 residues of the CDR3 end, and the germline J gene fills in the rest. The rearrangement joins TRBV20-1 to TRBJ2-7, with 10 positions matching TRBD2. The CDR3 covers 16 residues. After removal of 0 bases from V and 6 bases from J, the junction contained 11 bases not matched to a gene. Germline assignment: CDR1 DFQATT and CDR2 SNEGSKA (reference sequence). CDR3 bases read: TGCAGTGCTAGAGACTCAAGCGGGAGGGCCTCACCCGAG. It codes for CSARDSSGRASPE. The whole CDR3 sequence reads CSARDSSGRASPEQYF.